The clone carrying this T cell receptor (beta chain) is labeled as large. The antigen remains unidentified. These data originate in a study of spatial heterogeneity in lung cancer. Looking at the study overall: TCR transcript abundance in tumor regions was strongly correlated with the T cell module score obtained from matched bulk RNA-seq. The average count in raw reads for each unique TCR and UMI combination exceeded 8.5 appearances.

Specified time point: sample taken at primary tumor resection. Study findings and constraints: The numbers of ubiquitous and regional expanded TCRs correlated with ubiquitous and regional nonsynonymous mutations, respectively. One measure, the expanded intratumoral alpha and beta TCR count, tracked tumor mutation counts.

MiXCR, applied by TCRdb to the 5' RACE reads, yields one record per CDR3 protein. The sample records 1,200 or so distinct CDR3 sequences, 20% to 25% being singletons. The V and J ends lost 3 bases and 0 bases respectively, with 8 bases between them. The CDR3 has 14 amino acids. The germline V gene has CDR1 SGHVS and CDR2 FNYEAQ. V gene TRBV7-6 combines with J gene TRBJ1-1; D not resolved. Specimen: lung tumor tissue, collected at surgery. The source of this sequence is a male donor with early-stage non-small cell lung cancer. The CDR3 nucleotides read TGTGCCAGCAGCTTGGAGGGCCTGAACACTGAAGCTTTCTTT. Protein: CASSLEGLNTEAFF.